These 5 T cell receptor beta chains were all obtained from the same sample, sequenced in a study of response to subunit inactivated influenza vaccine. TCRdb re-called the RT-PCR reads through MiXCR, storing one row per CDR3 protein. Of roughly 700,000 distinct CDR3 sequences listed, more than 15% are singletons. This specimen was PBMCs from blood, taken roughly 12 days after vaccination. The receptor set was obtained from a man aged 45 to 65 who received an inactivated influenza vaccine.

DNA for the CDR3: TGTGCCAGCTCACCCGGACCTCCGCCAGATACGCAGTATTTT. It codes for CASSPGPPPDTQYF. This sequence joins TRBV18 and TRBJ2-3; D not certain. The CDR3 length is 14 residues. Germline values: CDR1 KGHSH, CDR2 LQKENI. With 3 bases removed from V and 4 bases from J, the gap between germline ends came to 11 bases.

V gene TRBV7-8 combines with J gene TRBJ2-7, with D unresolved. From germline, CDR1 is SGHVS and CDR2 FQNEAQ. This CDR3 region has 16 residues. Trimming shortened V by 1 base and J by 7 bases, and 20 bases separated the two germline ends. The CDR3: CASSLGQLNPSAEQYF. DNA for the CDR3: TGTGCCAGCAGCTTAGGGCAGCTGAACCCAAGTGCTGAGCAGTACTTC.

CDR3 protein: CASSSSGGPWDGELFF. CDR3 nucleotide sequence: TGTGCCAGCAGTTCTAGCGGGGGGCCATGGGACGGGGAGCTGTTTTTT. The chain links TRBV12-3 or TRBV12-4 to TRBJ2-2; 11 bases fit TRBD2. V shed 4 bases, J shed 7 bases, and the junction held 8 bases outside the gene matches. The CDR3 is made up of 16 amino acids.

This clonotype was found a few times. The chain uses TRBV2 and TRBJ1-5; D is uncertain. CDR1 and CDR2 from the germline V gene are SNHLY and FYNNEI. Between the trimmed V and J ends, which lost 5 bases and 7 bases, there was a span of 12 bases. The CDR3 totals 13 residues. The CDR3 loop is CASSLYGGQPQHF. In DNA, the CDR3 is TGTGCCAGCAGTCTTTACGGAGGGCAGCCCCAGCATTTT. The full variable domain, its missing parts supplied by reference TRBV2 and TRBJ1-5, is EPEVTQTPSHQVTQMGQEVILRCVPISNHLYFYWYRQILGQKVEFLVSFYNNEISEKSEIFDDQFSVERPDGSNFTLKIRSTKLEDSAMYFCASSLYGGQPQHFGDGTRLSIL.

The rearrangement joins TRBV12-3 or TRBV12-4 to TRBJ1-1, with D uncertain. Trimming pared 5 bases from V and 1 base from J, leaving 11 bases between. The CDR3 runs to 14 residues. The CDR3, as DNA: TGTGCCAGCAGTCCAGATTGGGAGAACACTGAAGCTTTCTTT. It specifies CASSPDWENTEAFF.